This note documents a single TCR beta chain sequence. This record belongs to a study of CD8 T cells in Susac syndrome. RNA totalling about 0.5 to 1 ug underwent reverse transcription with random hexamers. TCRdb fed the immunoSEQ multiplex PCR reads into MiXCR, producing one record per CDR3 protein. Among some 150,000 distinct CDR3 sequences listed, around 96% were seen once. This CDR3 is 15 amino acids long. Germline lookup yields CDR1 SGDLS and CDR2 YYNGEE. Between the trimmed V and J ends, which lost 4 bases and 2 bases, there was a span of 15 bases. This clonotype was sampled from a human donor with Susac syndrome. The chain combines TRBV9 with TRBJ2-5; D may be TRBD1 or TRBD2 (5 bases each). Sequencing was carried out using CD4+ T cells from PBMCs. The CDR3 nucleotides are TGTGCCAGCAGCCCCGGGACGTCTACTCAAGAGACCCAGTACTTC. It yields the protein CASSPGTSTQETQYF.